This T cell receptor beta chain stems from a study of T cell repertoires in cytomegalovirus infection. Overall study context: Evidence of both CMV infection and a matching HLA type came from public TCR beta signatures.

CDR3 length: 13 amino acids. With V trimmed by 0 bases and J by 7 bases, 4 bases remained unmatched. CDR1 is DFQATT and CDR2 is SNEGSKA in the germline V gene (reference sequence). This clonotype was seen ten or more times. TCRdb recomputed calls from the reads with MiXCR, one row per CDR3 protein. Found here are 290,000 or so distinct CDR3 sequences, about 8.8% of them singletons; the top ten hold approximately 2.3%. The chain combines TRBV20-1 with TRBJ1-2; 8 nucleotides line up with TRBD1. The receptor's source is a human donor in good health (CMV status not recorded). Some clones in this sample may be carry-over from other donors' samples. Sequenced material: PBMCs. DNA of the CDR3: TGCAGTGCTAGAGACAGGGGGCTAACTGGCTACACCTTC. The encoded protein is CSARDRGLTGYTF.